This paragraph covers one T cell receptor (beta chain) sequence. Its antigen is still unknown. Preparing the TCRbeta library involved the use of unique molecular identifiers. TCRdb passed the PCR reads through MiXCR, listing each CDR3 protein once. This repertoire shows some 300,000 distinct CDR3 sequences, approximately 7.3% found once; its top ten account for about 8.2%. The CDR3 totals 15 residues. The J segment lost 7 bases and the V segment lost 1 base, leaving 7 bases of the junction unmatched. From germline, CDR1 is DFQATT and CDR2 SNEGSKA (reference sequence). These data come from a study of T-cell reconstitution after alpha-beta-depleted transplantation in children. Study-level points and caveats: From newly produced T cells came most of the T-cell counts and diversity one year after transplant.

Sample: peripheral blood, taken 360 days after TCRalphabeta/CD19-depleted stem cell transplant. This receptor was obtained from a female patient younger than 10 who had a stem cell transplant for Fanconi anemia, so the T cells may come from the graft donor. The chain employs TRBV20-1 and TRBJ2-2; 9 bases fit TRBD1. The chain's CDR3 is CSARGDRAFLGELFF. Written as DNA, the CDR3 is TGCAGTGCTAGAGGGGACAGGGCTTTTCTCGGGGAGCTGTTTTTT.